This T cell receptor beta chain appears in the sequencing data of a study of blood T cell repertoires in COVID-19. Adults between about 18 and 95 years of age took part from fewer than 30 US areas. Symptom resolution, clearance, or two negative PCRs marked donors in Cohort 3 as recovered. Germline loops: CDR1 LGHDT, CDR2 YNNKEL (reference sequence). V shed 4 bases, J shed 6 bases, and the junction held 2 bases outside the gene matches. The CDR3 runs 12 residues. Source study methods: Amplifying reference gene primers gave estimates of nucleated cell counts. Some clones are missing from TCRdb's copy, which holds only in-frame ones; the method was immunoSEQ multiplex PCR. D and trimming were read from the DNA, whereas the V and J calls and clone size are those reported in that table. This sample has around 300,000 clones, with approximately 92% found just once.

The sequenced material came from PBMCs or T cells enriched from blood (not recorded which). The origin of this receptor is a woman between 18 and 29 years old who had recovered from COVID-19. The chain links TRBV3-1 (or the pseudogene TRBV3-2) to TRBJ1-1, with 7 bases that match TRBD1. The CDR3 region is CASSRTGAEAFF. CDR3 bases: TGTGCCAGCAGCCGTACAGGGGCTGAAGCTTTCTTT.